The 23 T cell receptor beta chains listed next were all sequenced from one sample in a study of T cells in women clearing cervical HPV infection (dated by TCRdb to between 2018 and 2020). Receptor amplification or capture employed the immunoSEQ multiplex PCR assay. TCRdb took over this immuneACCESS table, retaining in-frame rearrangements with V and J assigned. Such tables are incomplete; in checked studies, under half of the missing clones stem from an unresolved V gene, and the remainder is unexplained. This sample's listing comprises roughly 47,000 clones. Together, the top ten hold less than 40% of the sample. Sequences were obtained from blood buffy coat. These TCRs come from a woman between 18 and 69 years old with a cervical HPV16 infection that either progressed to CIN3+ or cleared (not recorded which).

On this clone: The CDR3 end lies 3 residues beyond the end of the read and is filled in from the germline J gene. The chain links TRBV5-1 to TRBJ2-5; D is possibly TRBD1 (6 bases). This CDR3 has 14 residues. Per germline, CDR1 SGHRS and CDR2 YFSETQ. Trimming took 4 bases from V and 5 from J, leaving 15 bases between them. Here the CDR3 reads CASSPMGARETQYF. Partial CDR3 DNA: TGCGCCAGCAGCCCCATGGGGGCCCGGGAGACC.

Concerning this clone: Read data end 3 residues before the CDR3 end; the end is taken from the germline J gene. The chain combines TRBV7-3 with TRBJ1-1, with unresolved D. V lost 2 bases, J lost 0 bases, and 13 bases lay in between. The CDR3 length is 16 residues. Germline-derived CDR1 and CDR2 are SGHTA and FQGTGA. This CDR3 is CASSLSIDTMNTEAFF. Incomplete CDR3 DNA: TGTGCCAGCAGCTTATCGATAGACACCATGAACACTGAA.

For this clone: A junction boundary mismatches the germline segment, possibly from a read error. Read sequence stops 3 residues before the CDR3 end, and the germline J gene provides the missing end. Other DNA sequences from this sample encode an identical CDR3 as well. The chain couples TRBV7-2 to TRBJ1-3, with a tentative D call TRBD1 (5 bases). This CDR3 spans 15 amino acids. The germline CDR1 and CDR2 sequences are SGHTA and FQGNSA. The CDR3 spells CASSPLDNPGNTIYF. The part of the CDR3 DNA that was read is TGTGCCAGCAGCCCCTTGGACAACCCGGGAAACACA.

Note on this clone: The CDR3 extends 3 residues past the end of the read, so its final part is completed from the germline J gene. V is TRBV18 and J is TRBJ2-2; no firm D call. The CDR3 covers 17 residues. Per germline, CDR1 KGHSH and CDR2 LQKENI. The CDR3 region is CASSPPRNAATNEKLFF. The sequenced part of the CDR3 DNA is TGTGCCAGCTCACCACCCCGGAATGCTGCAACTAATGAAAAG.

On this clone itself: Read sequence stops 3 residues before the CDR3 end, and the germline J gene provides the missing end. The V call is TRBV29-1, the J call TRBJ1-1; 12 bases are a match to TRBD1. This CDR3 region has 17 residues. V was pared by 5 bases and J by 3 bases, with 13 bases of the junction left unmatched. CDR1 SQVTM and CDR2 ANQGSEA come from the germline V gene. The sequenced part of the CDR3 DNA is TGCAGCGTTCGAACCGGGACAGGGGGCCTCCGGCACACTGAA. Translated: CSVRTGTGGLRHTE. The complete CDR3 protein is CSVRTGTGGLRHTEAFF.

CDR3 DNA (partial): TGTGCCAGCAGAACCGACAGGGGGGAAAACAATGAG. Encoded protein: CASRTDRGENNE. The whole CDR3 sequence is CASRTDRGENNEQFF. This sequence joins TRBV6-2 or TRBV6-3 and TRBJ2-1, with 9 bases matching TRBD1. The read gets to within 3 residues of the CDR3 end, and the germline J gene fills in the rest. V lost 6 bases and J lost 5; bases outside the gene matches: 8. This CDR3 spans 15 amino acids. Germline values: CDR1 MNHEY, CDR2 SVGEGT.

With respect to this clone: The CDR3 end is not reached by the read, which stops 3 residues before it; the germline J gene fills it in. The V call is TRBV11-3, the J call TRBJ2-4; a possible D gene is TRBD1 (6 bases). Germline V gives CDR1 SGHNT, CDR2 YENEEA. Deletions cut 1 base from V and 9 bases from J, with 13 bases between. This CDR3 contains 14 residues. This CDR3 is CASSLGSQGTIQYF. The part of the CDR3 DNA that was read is TGTGCCAGCAGCTTAGGGTCTCAGGGGACCATT.

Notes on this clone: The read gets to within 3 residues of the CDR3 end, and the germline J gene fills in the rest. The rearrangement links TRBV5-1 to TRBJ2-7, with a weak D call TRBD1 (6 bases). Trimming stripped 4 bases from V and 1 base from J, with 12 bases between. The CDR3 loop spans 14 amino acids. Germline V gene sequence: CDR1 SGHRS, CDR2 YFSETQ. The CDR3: CASSPKDRSYEQYF. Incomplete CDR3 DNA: TGCGCCAGCAGCCCCAAAGACAGGTCCTACGAG.

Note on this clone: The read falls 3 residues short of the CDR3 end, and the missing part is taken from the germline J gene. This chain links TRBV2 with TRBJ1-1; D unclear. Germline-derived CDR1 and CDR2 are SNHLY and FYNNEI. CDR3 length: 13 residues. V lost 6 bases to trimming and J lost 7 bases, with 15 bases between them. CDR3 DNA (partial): TGTGCCAGCAGCCAAGAGGTGAAGGGTGAA. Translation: CASSQEVKGE. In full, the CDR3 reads CASSQEVKGEAFF.

This CDR3 is CASSIVRTGNQETQYF. The covered CDR3 bases are TGTGCCAGTAGTATAGTGAGGACAGGGAACCAAGAGACC. J is TRBJ2-5 and V is TRBV19; 8 bases are shared with TRBD1. The read ends 3 residues before the CDR3 terminus; that terminus is restored from the germline J gene. The CDR3 sequence is 16 residues long. Trimming at V came to 1 base and at J to 0 bases, leaving 4 bases not matched to a gene. CDR1 is LNHDA, CDR2 SQIVND, per germline (reference sequence). The complete variable domain, with remaining parts taken from reference TRBV19 and TRBJ2-5, reads DGGITQSPKYLFRKEGQNVTLSCEQNLNHDAMYWYRQDPGQGLRLIYYSQIVNDFQKGDIAEGYSVSREKKESFPLTVTSAQKNPTAFYLCASSIVRTGNQETQYFGPGTRLLVL.

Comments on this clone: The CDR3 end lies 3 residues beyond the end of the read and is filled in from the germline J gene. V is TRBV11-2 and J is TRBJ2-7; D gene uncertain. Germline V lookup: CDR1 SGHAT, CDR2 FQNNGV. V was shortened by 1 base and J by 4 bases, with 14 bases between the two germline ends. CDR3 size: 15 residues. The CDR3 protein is CASSLGGTLPYEQYF. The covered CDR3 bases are TGTGCCAGCAGCTTAGGAGGTACCCTTCCTTACGAG. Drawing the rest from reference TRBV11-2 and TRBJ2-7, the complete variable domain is EAGVAQSPRYKIIEKRQSVAFWCNPISGHATLYWYQQILGQGPKLLIQFQNNGVVDDSQLPKDRFSAERLKGVDSTLKIQPAKLEDSAVYLCASSLGGTLPYEQYFGPGTRLTVT.

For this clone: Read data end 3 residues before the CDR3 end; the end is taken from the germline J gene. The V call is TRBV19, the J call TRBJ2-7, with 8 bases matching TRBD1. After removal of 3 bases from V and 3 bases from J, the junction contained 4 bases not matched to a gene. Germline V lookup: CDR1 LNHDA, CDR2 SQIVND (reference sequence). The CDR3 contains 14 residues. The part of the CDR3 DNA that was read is TGTGCCAGTAGTATGGTCGGGACAGGCTACGAG. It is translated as CASSMVGTGYE. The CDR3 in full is CASSMVGTGYEQYF.

The CDR3 is CASSRLPSGAKETQYF. CDR3 bases read: TGTGCCAGCAGCCGACTGCCGAGCGGGGCGAAAGAGACG. The chain joins TRBV7-3 to TRBJ2-3; 7 bases are a match to TRBD2. The CDR3 is cut off 3 residues early in the read; its end comes from the germline J gene. CDR1 and CDR2 (germline): SGHTA, FQGTGA. The CDR3 length is 16 residues.

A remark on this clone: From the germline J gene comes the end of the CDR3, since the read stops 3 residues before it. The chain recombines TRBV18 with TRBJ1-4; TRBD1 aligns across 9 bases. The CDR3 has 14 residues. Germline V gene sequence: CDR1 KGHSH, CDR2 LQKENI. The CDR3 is CASSSQGAANVLFF. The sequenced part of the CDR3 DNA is TGTGCCAGCTCATCACAGGGGGCAGCCAACGTA.

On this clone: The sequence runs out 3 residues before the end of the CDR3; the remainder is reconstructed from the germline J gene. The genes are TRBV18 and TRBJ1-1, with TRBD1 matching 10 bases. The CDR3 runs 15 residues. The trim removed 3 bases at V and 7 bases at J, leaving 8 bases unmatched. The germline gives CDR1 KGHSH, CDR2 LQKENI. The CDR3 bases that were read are TGTGCCAGCTCACCGCTGACAGGGGGCGATATTGAA. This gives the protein CASSPLTGGDIE. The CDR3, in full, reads CASSPLTGGDIEAFF.

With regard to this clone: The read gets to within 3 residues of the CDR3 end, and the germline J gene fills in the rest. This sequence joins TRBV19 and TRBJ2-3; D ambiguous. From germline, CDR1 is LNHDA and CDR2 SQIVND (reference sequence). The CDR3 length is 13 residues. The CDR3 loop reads CASQGQINQPQYF. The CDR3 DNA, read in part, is TGTGCCAGTCAAGGGCAGATTAATCAGCCG.

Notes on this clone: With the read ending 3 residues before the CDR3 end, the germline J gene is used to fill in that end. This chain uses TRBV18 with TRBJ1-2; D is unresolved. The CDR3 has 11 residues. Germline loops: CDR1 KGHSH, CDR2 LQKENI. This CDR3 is CASSPADTYTF. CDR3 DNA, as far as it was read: TGTGCCAGCTCACCGGCAGATACC.

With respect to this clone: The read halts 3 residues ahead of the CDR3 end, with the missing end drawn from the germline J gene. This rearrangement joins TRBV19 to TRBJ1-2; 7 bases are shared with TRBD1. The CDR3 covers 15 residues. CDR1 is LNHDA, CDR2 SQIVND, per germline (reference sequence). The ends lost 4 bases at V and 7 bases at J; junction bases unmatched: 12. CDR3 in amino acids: CASSTIATGSGGYTF. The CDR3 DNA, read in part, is TGTGCCAGTAGTACAATAGCGACAGGGTCAGGTGGC.

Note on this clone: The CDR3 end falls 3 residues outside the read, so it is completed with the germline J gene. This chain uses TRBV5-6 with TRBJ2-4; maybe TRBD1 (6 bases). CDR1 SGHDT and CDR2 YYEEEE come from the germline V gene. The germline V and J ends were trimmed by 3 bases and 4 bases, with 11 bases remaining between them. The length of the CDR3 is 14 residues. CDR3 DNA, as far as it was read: TGTGCCAGCAGCTACAGGGACGGTAAAAACATT. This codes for CASSYRDGKNI. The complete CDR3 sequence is CASSYRDGKNIQYF.

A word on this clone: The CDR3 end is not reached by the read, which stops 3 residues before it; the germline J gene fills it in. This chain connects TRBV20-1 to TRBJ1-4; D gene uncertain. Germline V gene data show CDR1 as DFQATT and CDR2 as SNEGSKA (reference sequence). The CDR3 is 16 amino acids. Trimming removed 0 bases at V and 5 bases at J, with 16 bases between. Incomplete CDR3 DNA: TGCAGTGCTAGAGATCCAAGACGGGGAGACAATGAAAAA. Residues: CSARDPRRGDNEK. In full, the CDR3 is CSARDPRRGDNEKLFF.

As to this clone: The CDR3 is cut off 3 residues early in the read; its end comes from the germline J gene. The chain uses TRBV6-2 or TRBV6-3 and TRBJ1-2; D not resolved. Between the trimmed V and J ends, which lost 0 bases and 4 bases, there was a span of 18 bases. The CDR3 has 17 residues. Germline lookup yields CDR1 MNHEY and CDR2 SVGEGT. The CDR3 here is CASSYSIFTEVFYGYTF. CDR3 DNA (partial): TGTGCCAGCAGTTACTCGATATTTACAGAGGTTTTCTATGGC.

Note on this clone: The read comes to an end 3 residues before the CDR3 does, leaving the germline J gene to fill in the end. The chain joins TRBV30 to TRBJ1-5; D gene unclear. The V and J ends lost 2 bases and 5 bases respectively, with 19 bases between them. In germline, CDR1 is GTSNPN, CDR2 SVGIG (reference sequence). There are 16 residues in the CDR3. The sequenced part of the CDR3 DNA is TGTGCCTGGAGTAACTCAGCGGGGTTCCCTGATCAGCCC. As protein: CAWSNSAGFPDQP. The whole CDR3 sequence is CAWSNSAGFPDQPQHF.

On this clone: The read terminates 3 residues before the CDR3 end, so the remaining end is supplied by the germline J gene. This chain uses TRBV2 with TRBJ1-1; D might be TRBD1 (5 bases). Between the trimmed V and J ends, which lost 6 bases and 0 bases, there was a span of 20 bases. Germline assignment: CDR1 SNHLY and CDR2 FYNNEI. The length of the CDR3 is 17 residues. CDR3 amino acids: CASSDASRQPMNTEAFF. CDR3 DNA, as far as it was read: TGTGCCAGCAGCGACGCGTCACGACAGCCCATGAACACTGAA.